These 23 T cell receptor beta chains originate from one sample sequenced in a study of glioma-infiltrating T cells. The iRepertoire nested amplicon-rescue multiplex PCR amplified TCR alpha and beta CDR3s from RNA. Each CDR3 protein gets one entry after TCRdb re-called the multiplex PCR reads with MiXCR. The repertoire holds some 180,000 distinct CDR3 sequences, with approximately 30% as singletons. Sequenced input: glioma tissue, nonneoplastic brain tissue, or PBMCs (not recorded which). The source is a human donor with low-grade glioma or glioblastoma, undergoing nonglioma brain surgery, or in good health (not recorded which).

The rearrangement uses TRBV19 and TRBJ1-3, with a possible D match to TRBD1 (6 bases). The CDR3 runs to 15 residues. V gave up 3 bases and J gave up 2 bases, with 11 bases separating them. Germline CDR1 is LNHDA and CDR2 is SQIVND (reference sequence). The DNA for the CDR3 is TGTGCCAGTAGTATCCGACAGGTGCCTGGAAACACCATATATTTT. This sequence encodes CASSIRQVPGNTIYF.

This clonotype was picked up many times. This chain links TRBV19 with TRBJ2-2; D possibly uses TRBD1 or TRBD2 (5 bases each). Germline CDR1 reads LNHDA; CDR2 reads SQIVND (reference sequence). Trimming took off 5 bases at V and 7 bases at J, with 11 bases between the two ends. The CDR3 is made up of 13 amino acids. This CDR3 is CASSVRDVGELFF. CDR3 nucleotide sequence: TGTGCCAGTAGTGTACGGGACGTCGGGGAGCTGTTTTTT.

This clonotype was observed at least ten times. This chain connects TRBV4-2 to TRBJ1-4; no reliable D call. The V gene's germline CDR1 is LGHNA and CDR2 YNFKEQ. V lost 0 bases and J 5 bases, leaving 10 bases between the germline ends. The CDR3 spans 15 residues. CDR3 DNA: TGTGCCAGCAGCCAAGATAGCCGGGCAAATGAAAAACTGTTTTTT. This translates into CASSQDSRANEKLFF.

On this clonotype: Relative to the germline gene, one junction end is altered; a read error may explain this. The V gene is TRBV19, the J gene TRBJ1-5, with D uncertain. The germline V gene has CDR1 LNHDA and CDR2 SQIVND (reference sequence). The length of the CDR3 is 13 residues. CDR3: CASSMEENHPQHF. DNA of the CDR3: TGTGCCAGTAGTATGGAGGAGAATCATCCCCAGCATTTT.

This clonotype was seen more than once but under ten times. The gene calls are TRBV4-3 and TRBJ1-4; perhaps TRBD1 as D (5 bases). Germline V gene sequence: CDR1 LGHNA, CDR2 YSLEER. Deletions cut 0 bases from V and 8 bases from J, with 13 bases between. This CDR3 spans 15 amino acids. The CDR3 sequence is CASSQEQAAGEKLFF. DNA of the CDR3: TGCGCCAGCAGCCAAGAACAGGCCGCGGGGGAAAAACTGTTTTTT.

A note on this clonotype: The junction shows a germline mismatch at one end, possibly a read error. CDR3 sequence: CVSSQDPGKGFDEQFF. The CDR3 nucleotides read TGCGTCAGCAGCCAAGATCCGGGAAAGGGGTTCGATGAGCAGTTCTTC. The chain has TRBV4-1 and TRBJ2-1; D is perhaps TRBD1 or TRBD2 (5 bases each). Germline CDR1 is MGHRA and CDR2 is YSYEKL. This CDR3 spans 16 amino acids.

This clonotype was found many times. The chain couples TRBV7-9 to TRBJ1-1; D unclear. There are 15 residues in the CDR3. Germline lookup yields CDR1 SEHNR and CDR2 FQNEAQ (reference sequence). Trimming left V 5 bases short and J 3 bases short, with 16 bases between. Written as DNA, the CDR3 is TGTGCCAGCAGCGTTCATGGGGATCTGGACACTGAAGCTTTCTTT. Amino acid sequence: CASSVHGDLDTEAFF.

This clonotype was picked up many times. V usage is TRBV6-2 or TRBV6-3 and J usage is TRBJ2-1; 11 positions agree with TRBD2. CDR3 length: 15 amino acids. Looked up from germline, CDR1 is MNHEY and CDR2 is SVGEGT. Losses at the gene ends were 4 bases for V and 6 bases for J; bases not matched to a gene: 5. The chain's CDR3 is CASSFRGLAVNEQFF. The CDR3 DNA is TGTGCCAGCAGTTTTAGGGGACTAGCGGTCAATGAGCAGTTCTTC.

The CDR3 sequence: CSVDGGSMGPETQYF. The CDR3 DNA is TGCAGCGTTGATGGCGGGAGTATGGGTCCGGAGACCCAGTACTTC. The rearrangement links TRBV29-1 to TRBJ2-5; 7 nucleotides line up with TRBD2. The V gene's germline CDR1 is SQVTM and CDR2 ANQGSEA. V shed 3 bases, J shed 5 bases, and the junction held 12 bases outside the gene matches. The CDR3 is made up of 15 amino acids.

The table lists this clonotype with many counts. The chain joins TRBV25-1 to TRBJ2-2; D is ambiguous. V lost 1 base, J lost 4 bases, and 4 bases lay in between. Germline V gene data show CDR1 as MGHDK and CDR2 as SYGVNS. This CDR3 region has 13 residues. CDR3 nucleotide sequence: TGTGCCAGCAGTGAATTTAGCACCGGGGAGCTGTTTTTT. Protein product: CASSEFSTGELFF.

This clonotype has ten or more counts. V and J are TRBV3-1 and TRBJ1-2; D is undetermined. V was cut by 4 bases and J by 5 bases, with 14 bases left in between. Germline assignment: CDR1 LGHDT and CDR2 YNNKEL (reference sequence). The CDR3 is 14 residues long. The CDR3: CASSPTSQQYGYTF. The CDR3, as DNA: TGTGCCAGCAGCCCTACCTCACAACAGTATGGCTACACCTTC.

Concerning this clonotype itself: A much larger clonotype is one base distant, so this may be a read error. Because it lacks the conserved phenylalanine or tryptophan at the end, this CDR3 is likely a read error. The V call is TRBV5-1, the J call TRBJ2-3; D call uncertain. The CDR3 extends over 16 amino acids. V lost 0 bases and J 2 bases, leaving 13 bases between the germline ends. The germline V gene has CDR1 SGHRS and CDR2 YFSETQ. The CDR3 spells CASSLEGSASTDTQYL. The CDR3 DNA follows: TGCGCCAGCAGCTTGGAGGGATCGGCGTCCACAGATACGCAGTATCTT.

This clonotype came up a few times. The CDR3 here is CASSLRDVGTDTQYF. CDR3 nucleotide sequence: TGTGCCAGTAGTTTAAGGGATGTGGGCACAGATACGCAGTATTTT. The chain is built from TRBV19 and TRBJ2-3; no firm D call. V lost 5 bases to trimming and J lost 1 base, with 13 bases between them. There are 15 residues in the CDR3. Per germline, CDR1 LNHDA and CDR2 SQIVND (reference sequence).

For this clonotype: At one end, the junction sequence differs from germline, possibly due to a read error. This sequence joins TRBV27 and TRBJ2-7, with 9 bases fitting TRBD1. CDR1 is MNHEY and CDR2 is SMNVEV in the germline V gene (reference sequence). The CDR3 runs 14 residues. The CDR3: CASSYYRGLYERYF. The CDR3 DNA sequence: TGTGCCAGCAGTTACTACAGGGGGCTCTACGAGCGGTACTTC.

This clonotype was seen at least ten times. J is TRBJ1-1 and V is TRBV6-2 or TRBV6-3, with D possibly being TRBD1 (5 bases). Per germline, CDR1 MNHEY and CDR2 SVGEGT. The CDR3 totals 13 residues. Trimming cost V 8 bases and J 2 bases, with 12 bases left between them. CDR3 residues: CASGDGANTEAFF. The CDR3 bases are TGTGCCAGCGGGGATGGGGCAAACACTGAAGCTTTCTTT.

This clonotype was recorded at least ten times. V gene TRBV19 combines with J gene TRBJ2-1; 9 bases match TRBD1. The V gene end was trimmed by 5 bases and the J gene end by 6 bases; junction bases not matched to a gene: 5. CDR1 is LNHDA and CDR2 is SQIVND in the germline V gene (reference sequence). The CDR3 has 14 amino acids. The CDR3 coding sequence is TGTGCCAGTAGTCTAACAGGGGGCCTCAATGAGCAGTTCTTC. Residues: CASSLTGGLNEQFF.

This clonotype was counted between two and nine times. The CDR3 sequence is CASSRTGQGFEQFF. The CDR3, as DNA: TGTGCCAGCAGCCGTACGGGACAGGGTTTCGAGCAGTTCTTC. The V gene is TRBV3-1, the J gene TRBJ2-1; 9 positions match TRBD1. Losses at the gene ends were 4 bases for V and 10 bases for J; bases not matched to a gene: 8. Germline values: CDR1 LGHDT, CDR2 YNNKEL (reference sequence). The CDR3 runs to 14 residues.

This clonotype was seen at least ten times. V usage is TRBV19 and J usage is TRBJ2-3; 7 nucleotides match TRBD1. The germline CDR1 and CDR2 sequences are LNHDA and SQIVND (reference sequence). The V gene end was trimmed by 11 bases and the J gene end by 3 bases; junction bases not matched to a gene: 8. CDR3 length: 13 residues. The DNA for the CDR3 is TGTGCCGGAAGGGACAGTAGAACAGATACGCAGTATTTT. This sequence encodes CAGRDSRTDTQYF.

V usage is TRBV9 and J usage is TRBJ2-3; 8 positions match TRBD2. The V gene end was trimmed by 0 bases and the J gene end by 6 bases; junction bases not matched to a gene: 12. Germline V gene lookup returns CDR1 SGDLS and CDR2 YYNGEE. The CDR3 is 17 amino acids. The CDR3 coding sequence is TGTGCCAGCAGCGTAGGATTAGCGGGGACCCCTCCGGATACGCAGTATTTT. Its protein is CASSVGLAGTPPDTQYF.

This clonotype was recorded at least ten times. The gene calls are TRBV20-1 and TRBJ1-2; D might be TRBD1 (6 bases). CDR3 length: 11 amino acids. V lost 6 bases, J lost 13 bases, and 18 bases lay in between. Germline V gene sequence: CDR1 DFQATT, CDR2 SNEGSKA (reference sequence). The CDR3 coding sequence is TGCAGTGCCCTGAAACAGGGAGAGCGCACCTTC. This translates into CSALKQGERTF.

As to this clonotype: A much larger clone is a single base away; this may be a read error. This sequence joins TRBV2 and TRBJ1-5; D gene unclear. Between the trimmed V and J ends, which lost 7 bases and 4 bases, there was a span of 14 bases. Germline V CDR1 and CDR2: SNHLY, FYNNEI. The CDR3 totals 14 residues. The chain's CDR3 is CASNREVRNQPQHF. CDR3 bases: TGTGCCAGCAATAGGGAGGTTAGGAATCAGCCCCAGCATTTT.

The chain combines TRBV6-2 or TRBV6-3 with TRBJ2-7; D might be TRBD1 or TRBD2, each matching 5 bases. Trimming took 7 bases from V and 13 from J, leaving 29 bases between them. Germline CDR1 MNHEY, CDR2 SVGEGT. The CDR3 is made up of 15 amino acids. Here the CDR3 reads CASIYLRAGTYDHYF. In nucleotides, the CDR3 is TGTGCCAGCATTTATCTTCGGGCAGGGACCTACGATCATTACTTC.

Notes on this clonotype: A much bigger clone sits one base away, suggesting this may be a read error. V gene TRBV20-1 combines with J gene TRBJ2-5; D is possibly TRBD2 (5 bases). The CDR3 is 11 amino acids. Germline values: CDR1 DFQATT, CDR2 SNEGSKA (reference sequence). In nucleotides, the CDR3 is TGCAGCGCCCGGACTGGGGAGACCCAGTACTTC. Its translation: CSARTGETQYF.